A single sample gave rise to the 25 T cell receptor beta chains below, sequenced in a study of cytomegalovirus exposure and HLA in healthy donors. Sequenced by immunoSEQ multiplex PCR; TCRdb stores in-frame clones only, minus some. The sample includes 38,000 or so clones, 85% to 95% of them seen just once. Material: PBMCs. The receptors come from a young man in good health and CMV-seronegative.

The chain combines TRBV2 with TRBJ2-5; possibly TRBD2 for D (7 bases). The CDR3 has 14 residues. The V gene's germline CDR1 is SNHLY and CDR2 FYNNEI. Trimming shortened V by 7 bases and J by 1 base, and 13 bases separated the two germline ends. CDR3 loop: CASKNREGQETQYF. DNA for the CDR3: TGTGCCAGCAAAAACAGGGAGGGCCAAGAGACCCAGTACTTC. Filled out from reference TRBV2 and TRBJ2-5, the complete variable domain reads EPEVTQTPSHQVTQMGQEVILRCVPISNHLYFYWYRQILGQKVEFLVSFYNNEISEKSEIFDDQFSVERPDGSNFTLKIRSTKLEDSAMYFCASKNREGQETQYFGPGTRLLVL.

The chain carries TRBV7-9 and TRBJ2-5; D is unresolved. Germline V gives CDR1 SEHNR, CDR2 FQNEAQ (reference sequence). Trimming stripped 5 bases from V and 2 bases from J, with 3 bases between. The CDR3 extends over 11 amino acids. The CDR3 region is CASSPQETQYF. In nucleotides, the CDR3 is TGTGCCAGCAGCCCTCAAGAGACCCAGTACTTC. Looking up the rest from reference TRBV7-9 and TRBJ2-5 gives the full variable domain: DTGVSQNPRHKITKRGQNVTFRCDPISEHNRLYWYRQTLGQGPEFLTYFQNEAQLEKSRLLSDRFSAERPKGSFSTLEIQRTEQGDSAMYLCASSPQETQYFGPGTRLLVL.

The chain carries TRBV2 and TRBJ1-2; 10 positions agree with TRBD1. Germline V lookup: CDR1 SNHLY, CDR2 FYNNEI. The length of the CDR3 is 14 residues. The trim removed 10 bases at V and 5 bases at J, leaving 10 bases unmatched. DNA for the CDR3: TGTGCCACTCGGACAGGGGGGTTAGCATATGGCTACACCTTC. Amino acid sequence: CATRTGGLAYGYTF.

The table lists this clone with a count of one. The gene calls are TRBV2 and TRBJ2-2; tentative D call: TRBD2 (5 bases). The germline V gene encodes CDR1 SNHLY and CDR2 FYNNEI. Deletions cut 3 bases from V and 4 bases from J, with 15 bases between. The CDR3 has 16 residues. CDR3 in amino acids: CASSDNGGSLTGELFF. The CDR3 nucleotides read TGTGCCAGCAGTGACAATGGCGGGTCCCTCACCGGGGAGCTGTTTTTT.

The chain links TRBV27 to TRBJ2-2, with D possibly matching TRBD2 (5 bases). The germline V gene has CDR1 MNHEY and CDR2 SMNVEV (reference sequence). The CDR3 spans 14 residues. V was shortened by 3 bases and J by 4 bases, with 9 bases between the two germline ends. The CDR3 protein is CASSLSGSTGELFF. The CDR3 DNA reads TGTGCCAGCAGTTTGAGCGGCTCCACCGGGGAGCTGTTTTTT.

The chain couples TRBV5-1 to TRBJ2-4; tentatively, D is TRBD2 (6 bases). The CDR3 has 17 amino acids. Between the trimmed V and J ends, which lost 3 bases and 0 bases, there was a span of 16 bases. Germline V gives CDR1 SGHRS, CDR2 YFSETQ. The CDR3 region is CASSWMTGTLAKNIQYF. CDR3 nucleotides: TGCGCCAGCAGCTGGATGACCGGGACTTTAGCCAAAAACATTCAGTACTTC.

This sequence joins TRBV7-6 and TRBJ2-7, with a weak D call TRBD1 (5 bases). Germline V gene lookup returns CDR1 SGHVS and CDR2 FNYEAQ. The V end was cut by 3 bases, the J end by 5 bases, with 11 bases between. The length of the CDR3 is 13 residues. The CDR3 sequence: CASSFAGSHEQYF. DNA for the CDR3: TGTGCCAGCAGCTTTGCAGGGTCCCACGAGCAGTACTTC.

The chain employs TRBV5-6 and TRBJ2-1, with D unresolved. Between the trimmed V and J ends, which lost 1 base and 0 bases, there was a span of 8 bases. Germline CDR1 reads SGHDT; CDR2 reads YYEEEE. The CDR3 runs 15 residues. DNA for the CDR3: TGTGCCAGCAGCTTGCCCACGAGCTCCTACAATGAGCAGTTCTTC. Protein product: CASSLPTSSYNEQFF.

CDR3 sequence (DNA): TGTGCCAGCAGTTTCTACACCGGGGAGCTGTTTTTT. It specifies CASSFYTGELFF. V and J are TRBV27 and TRBJ2-2, with D uncertain. Germline-derived CDR1 and CDR2 are MNHEY and SMNVEV (reference sequence). The CDR3 is 12 amino acids. V dropped 3 bases and J dropped 3 bases, with 2 bases sitting between them.

The rearrangement links TRBV27 to TRBJ2-1, with D possibly matching TRBD2 (6 bases). The CDR3 loop spans 14 amino acids. The germline V and J ends were trimmed by 5 bases and 6 bases, with 14 bases remaining between them. Germline V gene data show CDR1 as MNHEY and CDR2 as SMNVEV (reference sequence). DNA for the CDR3: TGTGCCAGCAGTCTCGGGCTAGCGAGCAATGAGCAGTTCTTC. This sequence encodes CASSLGLASNEQFF.

V is TRBV9 and J is TRBJ2-1, with 7 bases that match TRBD1. The J segment lost 0 bases and the V segment lost 6 bases, leaving 9 bases of the junction unmatched. This CDR3 region has 16 residues. Germline CDR1 SGDLS, CDR2 YYNGEE. CDR3 DNA: TGTGCCAGCACCTTCAGAGCAGGGGGCTCCTACAATGAGCAGTTCTTC. Translating it yields CASTFRAGGSYNEQFF.

This chain joins TRBV27 and TRBJ1-2, with D possibly TRBD1 on 5 matching bases. The CDR3 extends over 14 amino acids. The germline V and J ends were trimmed by 1 base and 1 base, with 7 bases remaining between them. From germline, CDR1 is MNHEY and CDR2 SMNVEV (reference sequence). The CDR3 loop reads CASSLFGGNYGYTF. The DNA for the CDR3 is TGTGCCAGCAGTTTATTCGGGGGTAACTATGGCTACACCTTC.

This clone was observed once. The V call is TRBV9, the J call TRBJ2-2; 13 bases map to TRBD2. J was trimmed by 7 bases and V by 4 bases; bases with no gene match: 7. This CDR3 has 16 residues. Germline V gene sequence: CDR1 SGDLS, CDR2 YYNGEE. The CDR3 region has the DNA TGTGCCAGCAGCCCGGGACTAGCGGGACAAGGCGGGGAGCTGTTTTTT. Protein sequence: CASSPGLAGQGGELFF.

V usage is TRBV6-5 and J usage is TRBJ1-2, with 8 bases lining up with TRBD1. V shed 8 bases and J 5 bases; nucleotides not matched to a gene: 10. Germline loops: CDR1 MNHEY, CDR2 SVGAGI. CDR3 length equals 14 residues. The CDR3 loop is CASVHRTGSYGYTF. In DNA form, the CDR3 reads TGTGCCAGCGTACACCGGACAGGGAGTTATGGCTACACCTTC.

This chain uses TRBV25-1 with TRBJ2-2; no definite D call. This CDR3 spans 15 amino acids. With 2 bases removed from V and 4 bases from J, the gap between germline ends came to 11 bases. Looked up from germline, CDR1 is MGHDK and CDR2 is SYGVNS. Written as DNA, the CDR3 is TGTGCCAGCAGTGAAATTTCCACTCTCACCGGGGAGCTGTTTTTT. Translated, it gives CASSEISTLTGELFF. Filled out from reference TRBV25-1 and TRBJ2-2, the complete variable domain reads EADIYQTPRYLVIGTGKKITLECSQTMGHDKMYWYQQDPGMELHLIHYSYGVNSTEKGDLSSESTVSRIRTEHFPLTLESARPSHTSQYLCASSEISTLTGELFFGEGSRLTVL.

The chain employs TRBV30 and TRBJ1-2; TRBD1 agrees at 7 bases. The CDR3 spans 13 residues. J was trimmed by 6 bases and V by 2 bases; bases with no gene match: 6. Germline CDR1 and CDR2: GTSNPN and SVGIG (reference sequence). The CDR3 protein is CAWSKTDRDGYTF. The CDR3 region has the DNA TGTGCCTGGAGTAAGACTGACAGGGATGGCTACACCTTC.

The chain combines TRBV7-2 with TRBJ2-1, with D tentatively TRBD2 (5 bases). V lost 1 base and J lost 8, with 12 bases in between. The germline V gene has CDR1 SGHTA and CDR2 FQGNSA. The CDR3 totals 14 residues. The CDR3 sequence: CASSLVLERYEQFF. As DNA, the CDR3 is TGTGCCAGCAGCTTAGTCCTGGAGCGGTATGAGCAGTTCTTC.

The chain joins TRBV29-1 to TRBJ2-1; D may be TRBD2 (6 bases). Germline V gene sequence: CDR1 SQVTM, CDR2 ANQGSEA. The ends were cut back, 7 bases at V and 9 bases at J, with 16 bases in the middle. The CDR3 runs to 12 residues. CDR3 region: CSAGTSSAEQFF. Written as DNA, the CDR3 is TGCAGCGCCGGCACTAGCTCGGCTGAGCAGTTCTTC.

This chain connects TRBV5-4 to TRBJ2-3; D is unresolved. V lost 6 bases, J lost 2 bases, and 19 bases lay in between. The CDR3 is 16 residues long. Germline assignment: CDR1 SGHNT and CDR2 YYREEE (reference sequence). As DNA, the CDR3 is TGTGCCAGCAACACGGCAGGCGTCCATTTCACAGATACGCAGTATTTT. It yields the protein CASNTAGVHFTDTQYF.

This chain connects TRBV5-1 to TRBJ2-2; TRBD2 is a possible D gene (5 bases). Per the germline V gene, CDR1 is SGHRS and CDR2 is YFSETQ. The V gene lost 7 bases and the J gene lost 7 bases, with 20 bases spanning the gap. The CDR3 spans 15 residues. The CDR3 here is CASDRGPLGVGELFF. The CDR3 coding sequence is TGCGCCAGCGACCGCGGACCTCTGGGAGTCGGGGAGCTGTTTTTT.

The chain employs TRBV5-1 and TRBJ2-3; D is unresolved. CDR3 length: 15 residues. The V end was cut by 0 bases, the J end by 2 bases, with 10 bases between. The germline gives CDR1 SGHRS, CDR2 YFSETQ. CDR3 bases: TGCGCCAGCAGCTTGGCCTACCCTCTCACAGATACGCAGTATTTT. It encodes CASSLAYPLTDTQYF.

The chain joins TRBV27 to TRBJ2-1; 9 bases agree with TRBD2. The ends lost 4 bases at V and 5 bases at J; junction bases unmatched: 9. The CDR3 totals 16 residues. The germline V gene has CDR1 MNHEY and CDR2 SMNVEV (reference sequence). As DNA, the CDR3 is TGTGCCAGCAGTTCCGCGGCGGGGGGGTACCACAATGAGCAGTTCTTC. This codes for CASSSAAGGYHNEQFF.

V is TRBV28 and J is TRBJ1-1, with 8 bases that match TRBD1. Germline V CDR1 and CDR2: MDHEN, SYDVKM. Losses at the gene ends were 5 bases for V and 7 bases for J; bases not matched to a gene: 9. The CDR3 extends over 14 amino acids. CDR3 coding DNA: TGTGCCAGCAGTCCGGGACAGGAGATTTTTGAAGCTTTCTTT. Its protein is CASSPGQEIFEAFF.

The rearrangement uses TRBV11-2 and TRBJ2-7; TRBD2 agrees at 8 bases. Trimming at V came to 5 bases and at J to 6 bases, leaving 9 bases not matched to a gene. The CDR3 sequence is 14 residues long. The germline CDR1 and CDR2 sequences are SGHAT and FQNNGV. The CDR3, as DNA: TGTGCCAGCAGCCCCGGGACTAGGTCCCTCGAGCAGTACTTC. Residues: CASSPGTRSLEQYF.

J is TRBJ2-1 and V is TRBV9; no firm D call. Trimming removed 3 bases at V and 6 bases at J, with 13 bases between. This CDR3 has 14 residues. Germline lookup yields CDR1 SGDLS and CDR2 YYNGEE. CDR3 nucleotide sequence: TGTGCCAGCAGCGCTAGAATAGGCGGCAATGAGCAGTTCTTC. As protein: CASSARIGGNEQFF.